This T cell receptor (beta chain) appears in the sequencing data of a study of blood T cell repertoires in COVID-19. This clone showed up just a few times. The protocol was immunoSEQ multiplex PCR, while the TCRdb copy is restricted to in-frame clones and leaves out a portion. The data show under 250,000 clones, just over 85% seen once. Germline V CDR1 and CDR2: SGHTA, FQGNSA. Deletions cut 0 bases from V and 4 bases from J, with 12 bases between. CDR3 length equals 15 residues. V is TRBV7-2 and J is TRBJ1-2; D is possibly TRBD1 (6 bases). This receptor was taken from a man aged 50 to 59 with COVID-19, enrolled during active disease. The sequencing sample was made of peripheral blood. In nucleotides, the CDR3 is TGTGCCAGCAGCTTAGCGGACAGTACGGGCTATGGCTACACCTTC. This encodes CASSLADSTGYGYTF.